A single sample gave rise to the 20 T cell receptor beta chains below, sequenced in a study of cytomegalovirus exposure and HLA in healthy donors. The repertoire was sequenced with immunoSEQ multiplex PCR; TCRdb's copy has only in-frame clones and lacks some. Among approximately 210,000 clones listed, just over 85% were seen once. The sample consisted of PBMCs. These receptors came from a woman under 30 in good health and CMV-seronegative.

The chain couples TRBV7-6 to TRBJ2-5; 12 positions match TRBD1. Trimming at V came to 8 bases and at J to 5 bases, leaving 12 bases not matched to a gene. CDR3 length: 16 amino acids. Germline CDR1 is SGHVS and CDR2 is FNYEAQ. The CDR3 sequence: CASWTPGTGGQETQYF. CDR3 nucleotide sequence: TGTGCCAGCTGGACCCCCGGGACAGGGGGCCAGGAGACCCAGTACTTC.

Written as DNA, the CDR3 is TGCAGCGTTGCGCATGGCGAGACCCAGTACTTC. Amino acid sequence: CSVAHGETQYF. V and J are TRBV29-1 and TRBJ2-5; D unclear. This CDR3 has 11 amino acids. CDR1 is SQVTM, CDR2 ANQGSEA, per germline. Trimming stripped 4 bases from V and 5 bases from J, with 8 bases between.

This clone has more than one count but fewer than ten. The chain joins TRBV7-2 to TRBJ2-7; TRBD1 might be the D (6 bases). Germline values: CDR1 SGHTA, CDR2 FQGNSA. V lost 3 bases and J 3 bases, leaving 9 bases between the germline ends. This CDR3 comprises 13 residues. The CDR3 spells CASSFRQDYEQYF. DNA for the CDR3: TGTGCCAGCAGCTTCCGACAGGACTACGAGCAGTACTTC. The full variable domain, in which reference TRBV7-2 and TRBJ2-7 provide the parts outside the CDR3, is GAGVSQSPSNKVTEKGKDVELRCDPISGHTALYWYRQSLGQGLEFLIYFQGNSAPDKSGLPSDRFSAERTGGSVSTLTIQRTQQEDSAVYLCASSFRQDYEQYFGPGTRLTVT.

CDR3 nucleotide sequence: TGCGCCAGCAATAAGGGACAGGGGGATCAAGAGACCCAGTACTTC. Its translation is CASNKGQGDQETQYF. The V gene is TRBV10-2, the J gene TRBJ2-5; 11 nucleotides match TRBD1. V was clipped by 7 bases and J by 2 bases; unmatched bases: 6. Germline assignment: CDR1 WSHSY and CDR2 SAAADI. The CDR3 totals 15 residues.

This chain joins TRBV25-1 and TRBJ2-7; 9 bases agree with TRBD1. V lost 3 bases and J lost 4; bases outside the gene matches: 10. The germline gives CDR1 MGHDK, CDR2 SYGVNS. The CDR3 loop spans 16 amino acids. For the CDR3, the DNA is TGTGCCAGCAGTGACTCGCGGACAGGGGTTGTGTACGAGCAGTACTTC. This gives the protein CASSDSRTGVVYEQYF.

The chain has TRBV15 and TRBJ2-1; the D is unclear. The V end was cut by 0 bases, the J end by 12 bases, with 15 bases between. The CDR3 loop spans 14 amino acids. Germline V gene sequence: CDR1 LNHNV, CDR2 YYDKDF (reference sequence). The CDR3 nucleotides are TGTGCCACCAGCAGAGATTCGCCGGAGTTGGGGCAGTTCTTC. Translated, it gives CATSRDSPELGQFF.

The chain employs TRBV5-6 and TRBJ2-7, with TRBD1 identical over 9 bases. The CDR3 is 18 amino acids. With 6 bases clipped from V and 1 base from J, the junction kept 17 bases outside the gene matches. The germline V gene encodes CDR1 SGHDT and CDR2 YYEEEE. The CDR3 nucleotides are TGTGCCAGCACGGCGAGTTTACAGGGGGCGGGAAAATCCTACGAGCAGTACTTC. Its protein is CASTASLQGAGKSYEQYF.

The chain joins TRBV2 to TRBJ2-2; tentative D call: TRBD2 (5 bases). This CDR3 has 14 residues. CDR1 is SNHLY and CDR2 is FYNNEI in the germline V gene. The ends were cut back, 7 bases at V and 0 bases at J, with 9 bases in the middle. The CDR3 region is CASKAGTNTGELFF. Here the CDR3 DNA reads TGTGCCAGCAAGGCGGGTACGAACACCGGGGAGCTGTTTTTT.

The chain combines TRBV2 with TRBJ2-7; D is uncertain. Trimming pared 6 bases from V and 3 bases from J, leaving 9 bases between. This CDR3 is built from 12 residues. Per germline, CDR1 SNHLY and CDR2 FYNNEI. The CDR3 sequence is CASSPYGYEQYF. In nucleotides, the CDR3 is TGTGCCAGCAGCCCCTACGGCTACGAGCAGTACTTC.

The chain recombines TRBV19 with TRBJ2-1; 9 nucleotides match TRBD2. V lost 6 bases and J lost 14; bases outside the gene matches: 20. The CDR3 spans 16 residues. CDR1 is LNHDA, CDR2 SQIVND, per germline (reference sequence). CDR3 bases: TGTGCCAGTAGAGCGACAGGGCGCGCGGGACTAGCAGGGAAGTTCTTC. Translation: CASRATGRAGLAGKFF.

The chain couples TRBV29-1 to TRBJ1-1; TRBD1 aligns across 8 bases. This CDR3 is built from 13 residues. V lost 6 bases to trimming and J lost 5 bases; unmatched junction nucleotides: 8. Germline V CDR1 and CDR2: SQVTM, ANQGSEA. CDR3 DNA sequence: TGCAGCGTGACTGGACAGGGTCGGACTGAAGCTTTCTTT. This sequence encodes CSVTGQGRTEAFF.

This rearrangement joins TRBV6-1 to TRBJ2-5, with 7 bases lining up with TRBD1. Trimming cost V 3 bases and J 5 bases; bases outside gene matches: 9. Germline values: CDR1 MNHNS, CDR2 SASEGT. This CDR3 spans 15 amino acids. The CDR3 DNA sequence: TGTGCCAGCAGTGATGTAGGAGCCAGGGGGGAGACCCAGTACTTC. It is translated as CASSDVGARGETQYF.

The chain uses TRBV10-1 and TRBJ2-7, with D maybe TRBD1 (8 bases). CDR3 length: 19 amino acids. Trimming shortened V by 6 bases and J by 0 bases, and 27 bases separated the two germline ends. The germline V gene has CDR1 WNHNN and CDR2 SYGVQD (reference sequence). CDR3 DNA: TGCGCCAGCAGCCGACACGGGGGGCAGGGGGCCTCCGACTCCTACGAGCAGTACTTC. Amino acids: CASSRHGGQGASDSYEQYF.

The V and J genes are TRBV11-2 and TRBJ2-7; TRBD2 agrees at 8 bases. This CDR3 has 13 amino acids. V was pared by 8 bases and J by 3 bases, with 6 bases of the junction left unmatched. The germline V gene encodes CDR1 SGHAT and CDR2 FQNNGV. CDR3 DNA sequence: TGTGCCAGCCGGGAGGGTGCAGACTACGAGCAGTACTTC. Protein sequence: CASREGADYEQYF.

The chain carries TRBV15 and TRBJ2-1; 7 bases are a match to TRBD2. Trimming took 0 bases from V and 6 from J; bases not matched to a gene: 2. This CDR3 has 14 amino acids. Germline-derived CDR1 and CDR2 are LNHNV and YYDKDF (reference sequence). As DNA, the CDR3 is TGTGCCACCAGCAGAGAAGCGGGGCCCAATGAGCAGTTCTTC. Translating it yields CATSREAGPNEQFF. The whole variable domain, remainder taken from reference TRBV15 and TRBJ2-1, is DAMVIQNPRYQVTQFGKPVTLSCSQTLNHNVMYWYQQKSSQAPKLLFHYYDKDFNNEADTPDNFQSRRPNTSFCFLDIRSPGLGDTAMYLCATSREAGPNEQFFGPGTRLTVL.

The chain employs TRBV19 and TRBJ2-1; 11 bases match TRBD2. J gave up 5 bases and V 1 base, and 4 bases lay outside the gene matches. The CDR3 is 16 amino acids. Germline CDR1 LNHDA, CDR2 SQIVND (reference sequence). The CDR3 nucleotides read TGTGCCAGTAGTATAGTTAGGACTAGCGGGCACAATGAGCAGTTCTTC. This encodes CASSIVRTSGHNEQFF.

This chain connects TRBV7-2 to TRBJ2-7; no clear D. The V gene's germline CDR1 is SGHTA and CDR2 FQGNSA. The CDR3 consists of 13 residues. V gave up 4 bases and J gave up 3 bases, with 10 bases separating them. The CDR3 DNA follows: TGTGCCAGCAGCTACTTTCATATCTACGAGCAGTACTTC. Amino acids: CASSYFHIYEQYF.

The rearrangement links TRBV19 to TRBJ2-7; TRBD2 agrees at 11 bases. The CDR3 runs 16 residues. V was clipped by 5 bases and J by 2 bases; unmatched bases: 8. Germline CDR1 is LNHDA and CDR2 is SQIVND (reference sequence). CDR3 sequence (DNA): TGTGCCAGTAGTCCGCGACTAGCGGGACTTACCTACGAGCAGTACTTC. Protein: CASSPRLAGLTYEQYF.

The chain carries TRBV10-2 and TRBJ2-5, with TRBD1 identical over 9 bases. The CDR3 totals 16 residues. From germline, CDR1 is WSHSY and CDR2 SAAADI. J was trimmed by 1 base and V by 0 bases; bases with no gene match: 3. The CDR3 protein is CASSESWDRVQETQYF. In nucleotides, the CDR3 is TGCGCCAGCAGTGAGTCCTGGGACAGGGTCCAAGAGACCCAGTACTTC.

The chain joins TRBV5-1 to TRBJ2-1; D gene uncertain. This CDR3 region has 14 residues. Germline lookup yields CDR1 SGHRS and CDR2 YFSETQ. Trimming took 0 bases from V and 3 from J, leaving 7 bases between them. The chain's CDR3 is CASSLDVYYNEQFF. The DNA for the CDR3 is TGCGCCAGCAGCTTGGATGTCTACTACAATGAGCAGTTCTTC.